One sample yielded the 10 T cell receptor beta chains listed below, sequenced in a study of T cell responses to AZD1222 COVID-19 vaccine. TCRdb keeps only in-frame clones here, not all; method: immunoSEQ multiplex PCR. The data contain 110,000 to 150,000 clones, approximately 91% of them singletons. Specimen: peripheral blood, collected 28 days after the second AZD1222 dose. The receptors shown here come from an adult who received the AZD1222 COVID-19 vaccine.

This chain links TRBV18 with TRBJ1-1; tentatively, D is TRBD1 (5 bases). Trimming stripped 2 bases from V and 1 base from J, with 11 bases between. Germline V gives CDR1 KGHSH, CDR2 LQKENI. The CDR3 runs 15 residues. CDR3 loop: CASSPSGGGNTEAFF. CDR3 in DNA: TGTGCCAGCTCACCATCGGGCGGGGGGAACACTGAAGCTTTCTTT.

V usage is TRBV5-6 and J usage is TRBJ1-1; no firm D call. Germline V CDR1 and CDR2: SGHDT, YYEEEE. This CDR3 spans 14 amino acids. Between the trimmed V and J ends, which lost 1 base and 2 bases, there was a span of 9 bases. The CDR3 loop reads CASSLTALNTEAFF. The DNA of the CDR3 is TGTGCCAGCAGCTTGACAGCCCTTAACACTGAAGCTTTCTTT.

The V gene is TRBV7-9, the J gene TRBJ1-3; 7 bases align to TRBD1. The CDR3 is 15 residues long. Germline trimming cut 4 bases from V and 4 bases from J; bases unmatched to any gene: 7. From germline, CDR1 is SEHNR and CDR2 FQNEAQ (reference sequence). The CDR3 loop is CASSSQQGSGNTIYF. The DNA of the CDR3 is TGTGCCAGCAGCTCACAACAGGGGTCGGGAAACACCATATATTTT.

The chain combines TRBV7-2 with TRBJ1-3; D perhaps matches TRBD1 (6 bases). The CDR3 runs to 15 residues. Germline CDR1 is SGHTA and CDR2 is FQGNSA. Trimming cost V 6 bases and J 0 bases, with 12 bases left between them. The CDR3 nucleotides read TGTGCCAGCAGGTTCACAGGGAACTCTGGAAACACCATATATTTT. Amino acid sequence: CASRFTGNSGNTIYF.

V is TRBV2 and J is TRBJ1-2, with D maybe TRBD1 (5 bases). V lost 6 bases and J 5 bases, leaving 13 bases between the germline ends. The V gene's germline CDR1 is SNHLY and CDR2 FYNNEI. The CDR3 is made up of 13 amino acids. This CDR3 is CASSGGNSYGYTF. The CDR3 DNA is TGTGCCAGCAGCGGGGGTAACTCGTATGGCTACACCTTC.

In DNA, the CDR3 is TGTGCCAGCAGCCGAGGGGGAAATGAGCAGTTCTTC. Protein sequence: CASSRGGNEQFF. The V and J genes are TRBV11-3 and TRBJ2-1; the D gene is possibly TRBD1 (6 bases). The CDR3 contains 12 residues. Trimming pared 5 bases from V and 7 bases from J, leaving 9 bases between. Looked up from germline, CDR1 is SGHNT and CDR2 is YENEEA.

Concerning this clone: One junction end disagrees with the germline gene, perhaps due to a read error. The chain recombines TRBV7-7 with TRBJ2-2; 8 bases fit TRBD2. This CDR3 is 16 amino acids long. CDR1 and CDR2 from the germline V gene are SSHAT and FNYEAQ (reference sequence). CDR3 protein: CASSLAGTRSTGELFF. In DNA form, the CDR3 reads TGTGCTAGCAGCTTAGCTGGGACTAGGTCCACCGGGGAGCTGTTTTTT. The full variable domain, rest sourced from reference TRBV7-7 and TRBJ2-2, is GAGVSQSPRYKVTKRGQDVTLRCDPISSHATLYWYQQALGQGPEFLTYFNYEAQPDKSGLPSDRFSAERPEGSISTLTIQRTEQRDSAMYRCASSLAGTRSTGELFFGEGSRLTVL.

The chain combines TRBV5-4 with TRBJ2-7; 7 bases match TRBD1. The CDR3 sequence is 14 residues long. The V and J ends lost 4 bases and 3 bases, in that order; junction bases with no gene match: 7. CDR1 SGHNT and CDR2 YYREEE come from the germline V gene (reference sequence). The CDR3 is CASSLDRTFYEQYF. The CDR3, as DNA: TGTGCCAGCAGCCTGGACAGGACATTCTACGAGCAGTACTTC.

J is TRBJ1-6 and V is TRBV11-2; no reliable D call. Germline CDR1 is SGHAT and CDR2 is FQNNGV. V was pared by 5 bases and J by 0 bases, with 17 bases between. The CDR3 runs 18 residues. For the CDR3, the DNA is TGTGCCAGCAGCGCAACTCGGGGTCTAAGCTCCTATAATTCACCCCTCCACTTT. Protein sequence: CASSATRGLSSYNSPLHF.

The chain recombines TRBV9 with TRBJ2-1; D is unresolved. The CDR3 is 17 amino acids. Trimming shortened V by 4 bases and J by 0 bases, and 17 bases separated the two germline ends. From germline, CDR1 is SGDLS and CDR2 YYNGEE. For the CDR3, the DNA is TGTGCCAGCAGCCGAAGGCGGTCGGGTAGCTCCTACAATGAGCAGTTCTTC. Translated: CASSRRRSGSSYNEQFF.